This TCR beta chain was sequenced for a study of shared clonotypes between healthy human individuals. The table came from immunoSEQ multiplex PCR; TCRdb's copy has only in-frame clones and leaves some out. The data hold 1 million to 1.2 million clones, with approximately 75% observed a single time. This clone came up once. The TCR comes from a man younger than 35 in good health. Some clones in this sample may be carry-over from other donors' samples. Sequencing was performed on memory CD4+ T cells from PBMCs. Subset given: CD45RA-negative fraction.

CDR3 residues: CASSHLSGLAPETQYF. CDR3 sequence (DNA): TGTGCCAGCAGCCACCTGTCAGGACTAGCCCCAGAGACCCAGTACTTC. The rearrangement uses TRBV7-9 and TRBJ2-7; 8 bases are shared with TRBD2. TRBJ2-5 explains the end of the DNA better; the J call may be wrong. Germline V CDR1 and CDR2: SEHNR, FQNEAQ (reference sequence). The length of the CDR3 is 16 residues.